Below, 14 T cell receptor beta chains from the same sample are listed, as sequenced in a study of T-cell memory formation after mild COVID-19. TCRdb reprocessed the 5' RACE reads with MiXCR, giving one entry per CDR3 protein. The sample has fewer than 700,000 distinct CDR3 sequences, about 20% seen once. The sample comprised PBMCs or a T cell subset sorted from them (not recorded which). Receptor source: an adult woman who had mild COVID-19 (a few samples of this study predate the infection). Cell type and time point are not known.

This chain joins TRBV19 and TRBJ1-2; TRBD1 is a possible D gene (5 bases). Germline CDR1 is LNHDA and CDR2 is SQIVND (reference sequence). This CDR3 region has 13 residues. The V end lost 5 bases, the J end lost 4 bases, and 11 bases lay between the germline ends. For the CDR3, the DNA is TGTGCCAGTAGTGAAGGGACGGCCTATGGCTACACCTTC. Translated, it gives CASSEGTAYGYTF.

This clonotype was counted a few times. The gene calls are TRBV28 and TRBJ1-4, with 7 bases aligning to TRBD1. The V gene end was trimmed by 5 bases and the J gene end by 5 bases; junction bases not matched to a gene: 11. This CDR3 has 16 residues. Germline V gene lookup returns CDR1 MDHEN and CDR2 SYDVKM. The CDR3 protein is CASSRQPGQTNEKLFF. The CDR3 nucleotides read TGTGCCAGCAGTCGACAACCGGGACAGACAAATGAAAAACTGTTTTTT.

In this sample, this clonotype turned up a few times. This chain connects TRBV7-9 to TRBJ2-5; a possible D gene is TRBD2 (6 bases). V lost 8 bases to trimming and J lost 6 bases, with 16 bases between them. Germline lookup yields CDR1 SEHNR and CDR2 FQNEAQ (reference sequence). The CDR3 spans 13 residues. CDR3 region: CASSLKEGQTQYF. CDR3 DNA sequence: TGTGCCAGCTCTCTCAAGGAGGGTCAGACCCAGTACTTC.

This clonotype was picked up a small number of times. The rearrangement links TRBV18 to TRBJ2-7, with D possibly TRBD1 on 5 matching bases. Deletions cut 1 base from V and 5 bases from J, with 9 bases between. The V gene's germline CDR1 is KGHSH and CDR2 LQKENI. This CDR3 is 13 amino acids long. The CDR3 here is CASSPLRGDEQYF. The CDR3, as DNA: TGTGCCAGCTCACCACTTAGGGGCGACGAGCAGTACTTC.

This clonotype came up a few times. The chain combines TRBV29-1 with TRBJ2-7; D unresolved. CDR1 and CDR2 (germline): SQVTM, ANQGSEA. V lost 4 bases to trimming and J lost 5 bases, with 12 bases between them. The CDR3 length is 12 residues. CDR3 DNA: TGCAGCGTTGGGGGTCAGAATGACGAGCAGTACTTC. It specifies CSVGGQNDEQYF.

This clonotype was picked up many times. This sequence joins TRBV5-1 and TRBJ2-3; tentative D call: TRBD1 (6 bases). The ends were cut back, 3 bases at V and 2 bases at J, with 13 bases in the middle. This CDR3 is built from 15 residues. The germline CDR1 and CDR2 sequences are SGHRS and YFSETQ. CDR3 sequence (DNA): TGCGCCAGCAGCTCAGTGGGGGCACCCACAGATACGCAGTATTTT. Its protein is CASSSVGAPTDTQYF.

The table lists this clonotype with a few counts. The J gene is TRBJ1-5, the V gene TRBV6-5; tentatively, D is TRBD1 (5 bases). Trimming cost V 0 bases and J 6 bases, with 12 bases left between them. Germline V gene lookup returns CDR1 MNHEY and CDR2 SVGAGI. This CDR3 spans 15 amino acids. The CDR3 protein is CASSYSGRGGQPQHF. CDR3 nucleotide sequence: TGTGCCAGCAGTTACTCGGGTCGGGGCGGTCAGCCCCAGCATTTT.

This clonotype was seen only a few times. The chain joins TRBV4-3 to TRBJ1-4; unclear D gene. Trimming stripped 4 bases from V and 0 bases from J, with 9 bases between. This CDR3 spans 15 amino acids. Germline-derived CDR1 and CDR2 are LGHNA and YSLEER. The CDR3 region has the DNA TGCGCCAGCAGCCGGAAAGATGCAACTAATGAAAAACTGTTTTTT. This sequence encodes CASSRKDATNEKLFF.

V usage is TRBV7-9 and J usage is TRBJ1-1; 10 bases are shared with TRBD1. The CDR3 covers 18 residues. CDR1 is SEHNR and CDR2 is FQNEAQ in the germline V gene (reference sequence). Germline trimming cut 3 bases from V and 0 bases from J; bases unmatched to any gene: 10. Here the CDR3 DNA reads TGTGCCAGCAGCTTCTCAGCGACGGACAGGGGGATGAACACTGAAGCTTTCTTT. Encoded protein: CASSFSATDRGMNTEAFF.

The rearrangement joins TRBV9 to TRBJ2-7, with 10 bases aligning to TRBD1. From germline, CDR1 is SGDLS and CDR2 YYNGEE. This CDR3 is 15 amino acids long. J lost 2 bases, V lost 4 bases, and 6 bases had no gene match. CDR3 loop: CASSPGGTGAYEQYF. Written as DNA, the CDR3 is TGTGCCAGCAGCCCGGGGGGGACAGGGGCCTACGAGCAGTACTTC.

This clonotype showed up just a few times. The rearrangement joins TRBV6-2 or TRBV6-3 to TRBJ2-1, with 11 nucleotides matching TRBD2. This CDR3 is built from 14 residues. Germline V lookup: CDR1 MNHEY, CDR2 SVGEGT. Germline trimming cut 5 bases from V and 6 bases from J; bases unmatched to any gene: 3. CDR3 loop: CASSIAGGGNEQFF. Here the CDR3 DNA reads TGTGCCAGCAGTATAGCGGGAGGGGGCAATGAGCAGTTCTTC.

In this sample, this clonotype turned up a few times. The chain recombines TRBV12-3 or TRBV12-4 with TRBJ1-1; no clear D gene. V was trimmed by 5 bases and J by 8 bases, leaving 6 bases between them. This CDR3 region has 10 residues. CDR3 amino acids: CASSRIEAFF. DNA of the CDR3: TGTGCCAGCAGTCGAATAGAAGCTTTCTTT.

CDR3 DNA sequence: TGTGCCACTGGACAGGGTCAAGAGACCCAGTACTTC. Translating gives CATGQGQETQYF. J is TRBJ2-5 and V is TRBV10-3; 8 nucleotides line up with TRBD1. The CDR3 is 12 residues long. The V and J ends lost 10 bases and 2 bases, in that order; junction bases with no gene match: 3. The germline gives CDR1 ENHRY, CDR2 SYGVKD.

The chain uses TRBV20-1 and TRBJ2-1; no clear D gene. V was shortened by 3 bases and J by 6 bases, with 12 bases between the two germline ends. Germline CDR1 DFQATT, CDR2 SNEGSKA (reference sequence). The CDR3 loop spans 13 amino acids. The CDR3 DNA reads as TGCAGTGCTAGCAACCCCCAGTCCAATGAGCAGTTCTTC. It is translated as CSASNPQSNEQFF.